This is a list of T cell receptor beta chains from one sample in a study of T cells in localized non-small cell lung cancer. Method: immunoSEQ multiplex PCR; TCRdb's copy keeps in-frame clones and lacks some. This table has 29,000 or so clones, about 88% appearing once. The sample was peripheral blood, taken before any cancer treatment. The receptors come from a female donor older than 55 with stage III squamous cell lung carcinoma. The CDR3 runs from the conserved cysteine through the conserved F or W. D genes are given only for firm matches. Size is stated for part of the rows, as once, few or many counts, or as a class when the clone is expanded.

size: NA; J: TRBJ2-7; D: TRBD2; V: TRBV28; CDR3: CASSTTSGSPYEQYF; DNA: TGTGCCAGCAGCACCACTAGCGGGAGTCCCTACGAGCAGTACTTC
size: NA; J: TRBJ1-4; D: NA; V: TRBV6-1; CDR3: CASSEAFTGEKLFF; DNA: TGTGCCAGCAGTGAAGCGTTCACAGGGGAAAAACTGTTTTTT
size: NA; J: TRBJ1-2; D: NA; V: TRBV10-3; CDR3: CAISERAGGYTF; DNA: TGTGCCATCAGTGAGAGGGCTGGTGGCTACACCTTC
size: large; J: TRBJ2-1; D: NA; V: TRBV2; CDR3: CASSEAELGEQFF; DNA: TGTGCCAGCAGTGAAGCCGAGCTGGGCGAGCAGTTCTTC
size: NA; J: TRBJ1-1; D: NA; V: TRBV5-1; CDR3: CASSLAGAGNTEAFF; DNA: TGCGCCAGCAGCTTGGCGGGGGCCGGGAACACTGAAGCTTTCTTT
size: NA; J: TRBJ2-1; D: NA; V: TRBV30; CDR3: CAWKSGIFYNEQFF; DNA: TGTGCCTGGAAGTCCGGAATCTTTTATAATGAGCAGTTCTTC
size: NA; J: TRBJ1-5; D: NA; V: TRBV7-9; CDR3: CASSLSANQPQHF; DNA: TGTGCCAGCAGCTTGTCAGCCAATCAGCCCCAGCATTTT
size: NA; J: TRBJ1-1; D: TRBD1; V: TRBV5-1; CDR3: CASSTLTGGADDTEAFF; DNA: TGCGCCAGCAGCACTCTTACAGGGGGCGCAGACGACACTGAAGCTTTCTTT
size: NA; J: TRBJ1-2; D: NA; V: TRBV2; CDR3: CASRVHGSGYGYTF; DNA: TGTGCCAGCAGGGTCCACGGATCGGGGTATGGCTACACCTTC
size: NA; J: TRBJ2-7; D: NA; V: TRBV2; CDR3: CASRFSPGPYEQYF; DNA: TGTGCCAGCAGATTCTCTCCAGGGCCCTACGAGCAGTACTTC
size: NA; J: TRBJ2-3; D: NA; V: TRBV10-2; CDR3: CASSGDLTDTQYF; DNA: TGCGCCAGCAGTGGCGATCTCACAGATACGCAGTATTTT
size: NA; J: TRBJ2-2; D: NA; V: TRBV19; CDR3: CASRWVTNTGELFF; DNA: TGTGCCAGTAGGTGGGTTACGAACACCGGGGAGCTGTTTTTT
size: NA; J: TRBJ2-5; D: NA; V: TRBV5-4; CDR3: CASSLGGSEQETQYF; DNA: TGTGCCAGCAGCTTGGGGGGGAGTGAGCAAGAGACCCAGTACTTC
size: NA; J: TRBJ2-3; D: TRBD1; V: TRBV28; CDR3: CASSPGTGGRGVPDTQYF; DNA: TGTGCCAGCAGTCCGGGGACAGGGGGCCGGGGTGTCCCAGATACGCAGTATTTT
size: NA; J: TRBJ2-7; D: TRBD2; V: TRBV10-3; CDR3: CAISELAGGSYEQYF; DNA: TGTGCCATCAGTGAACTAGCGGGGGGCTCCTACGAGCAGTACTTC
size: NA; J: TRBJ2-7; D: NA; V: TRBV27; CDR3: CASSLSNGGNEQYF; DNA: TGTGCCAGCAGTTTATCGAATGGTGGGAACGAGCAGTACTTC
size: NA; J: TRBJ1-2; D: NA; V: TRBV28; CDR3: CASSFYRASANYGYTF; DNA: TGTGCCAGCAGTTTCTATCGGGCCTCAGCTAACTATGGCTACACCTTC
size: few; J: TRBJ1-1; D: NA; V: TRBV5-4; CDR3: CASSWGGNTEAFF; DNA: TGTGCCAGCAGCTGGGGGGGGAACACTGAAGCTTTCTTT
size: NA; J: TRBJ1-1; D: NA; V: TRBV6-5; CDR3: CASSPRGEMNTEAFF; DNA: TGTGCCAGCAGTCCCCGGGGGGAGATGAACACTGAAGCTTTCTTT
size: NA; J: TRBJ2-5; D: NA; V: TRBV25-1; CDR3: CASIPGVRETQYF; DNA: TGTGCCAGCATCCCAGGGGTTCGGGAGACCCAGTACTTC
size: NA; J: TRBJ2-3; D: NA; V: TRBV4-2; CDR3: CASSQGWERSTDTQYF; DNA: TGTGCCAGCAGCCAAGGGTGGGAACGGAGCACAGATACGCAGTATTTT
size: NA; J: TRBJ2-1; D: TRBD2; V: TRBV27; CDR3: CASMLSGGFYNEQFF; DNA: TGTGCCAGCATGCTTAGCGGGGGGTTCTACAATGAGCAGTTCTTC
size: NA; J: TRBJ1-2; D: NA; V: TRBV19; CDR3: CASTPSQVIGVYGYTF; DNA: TGTGCCAGTACCCCCTCGCAGGTTATTGGGGTCTATGGCTACACCTTC
size: NA; J: TRBJ2-4; D: NA; V: TRBV6-5; CDR3: CASSSYAPWAKNIQYF; DNA: TGTGCCAGCAGTTCTTATGCTCCGTGGGCCAAAAACATTCAGTACTTC
size: NA; J: TRBJ1-5; D: NA; V: TRBV18; CDR3: CASSPGGQPQHF; DNA: TGTGCCAGCTCACCGGGAGGGCAGCCCCAGCATTTT
size: NA; J: TRBJ1-4; D: TRBD1; V: TRBV11-2; CDR3: CASSRIAGTGVGEKLFF; DNA: TGTGCCAGCAGCCGAATCGCCGGGACAGGGGTAGGAGAAAAACTGTTTTTT
size: NA; J: TRBJ1-5; D: NA; V: TRBV27; CDR3: CASSPRWGGLEPQHF; DNA: TGTGCCAGCAGTCCCCGTTGGGGGGGCCTGGAGCCCCAGCATTTT
size: once; J: TRBJ2-3; D: NA; V: TRBV9; CDR3: CASGGRLSTDTQYF; DNA: TGTGCCAGCGGGGGGAGGCTTAGCACAGATACGCAGTATTTT
size: NA; J: TRBJ2-7; D: NA; V: TRBV6-5; CDR3: CASSYSYEVQEQYF; DNA: TGTGCCAGCAGTTATTCCTACGAGGTCCAGGAGCAGTACTTC
size: NA; J: TRBJ2-3; D: NA; V: TRBV7-2; CDR3: CASTRDGPSTDTQYF; DNA: TGTGCCAGCACCCGGGACGGCCCTAGCACAGATACGCAGTATTTT
size: NA; J: TRBJ1-1; D: NA; V: TRBV19; CDR3: CASSIIGAGANTEAFF; DNA: TGTGCCAGTAGTATAATAGGGGCCGGAGCGAACACTGAAGCTTTCTTT
size: NA; J: TRBJ1-4; D: TRBD1; V: TRBV11-2; CDR3: CASSLTGRDEKLFF; DNA: TGTGCCAGCAGCTTGACAGGGCGGGATGAAAAACTGTTTTTT